This section outlines one T cell receptor (beta chain) sequence together with its context. The antigen it binds to is not known. No much larger clone exists at a distance of one base, and base qualities are not known. The data stem from a study of vaccination and CD4 T cells after COVID-19 (dated by TCRdb to between 2020 and 2023). Regarding the study in general: SARS-CoV-2 positivity had been established in the convalescent patients by nasal swab PCR, and mild disease was recorded in about 9 of these patients and severe disease in one. Six males and four females were included in the convalescent cohort, with two Hispanic individuals, seven Caucasians, two Asians and one multiracial person represented. Participants got two doses of the Pfizer-BioNTech BNT162b2 vaccine (n=8) or two doses of the Moderna mRNA-1273 vaccine (n=2). Post-COVID blood samples were collected from convalescent patients a median of approximately 93 days after diagnosis, with a range of roughly 35 to 161 days. Post-vaccine blood samples were collected a median of around 10 weeks after the second vaccine dose, ranging from 14 to 241 days. For stimulating the cultures, overlapping spike peptide pools were used, derived from SARS-CoV-2 as well as from the common cold coronaviruses HCoV-NL63, HCoV-OC43 and HCoV-229E. As controls, cultures received a CEFX viral epitope pool (the positive control), an HIV-1 Nef peptide pool (the negative control), or no peptide at all. In around nine COVID-19 convalescent patients and a few infection-naive healthy vaccine recipients, the spike-specific CD4+ TCR repertoire before mRNA vaccination was compared with the repertoire after mRNA vaccination. Summary of the overall study and its limitations: The study included relatively few convalescent patients and did not analyze early timepoints after natural infection. An increase in the median number of SARS-CoV-2-reactive clonotypes from approximately 23 after infection to 35 to 40 after vaccination was observed, but the change was not found to be significant. In convalescent patients, a median around 83% of post-vaccine SARS-CoV-2-reactive clones were detected only after vaccination, and vaccine-specific priming was suggested by this finding. In convalescent patients, nearly all vaccine-specific clones (304 of 307) were found to be mono-reactive for SARS-CoV-2 spike rather than cross-reactive with common cold coronaviruses.

The treatment or condition label for this specimen denotes: roughly 10-day PBMC culture with coronavirus spike peptide pools or control peptides (ViraFEST assay). The ViraFEST assay was used in the study, in which antigen-specific T cells were expanded with peptide pools and expanded clonotypes were subsequently identified by TCR sequencing. The convalescent patients' positive SARS-CoV-2 PCR tests fell between March and December 2020, which was before the Alpha, Beta and Delta variants emerged in the United States. Each well held around 2 million PBMCs cultured with 9 to 10 ug/ml peptide pools in IMDM containing 5% human AB serum and 9 to 10 IU/ml IL-2. On days 3 and 7, half of the culture medium was replaced with fresh IL-2-containing medium. CD4+ T cells were isolated after approximately ten days of culture through negative selection using the EasySep CD4+ T cell isolation kit. Ficoll-Paque Plus gradient centrifugation was used to isolate PBMCs from whole blood, and the isolated PBMCs were then either used fresh or cryopreserved at -140C. Each culture condition was generally run in triplicate wells.

Library method: PCR. DNA from cultured CD4+ T cells underwent TCR sequencing with the Oncomine TCR Beta short-read assay at the Johns Hopkins FTIC core. The QIAamp micro DNA kit was used to extract genomic DNA from the cultured CD4+ T cells. Oncomine TCR Beta libraries from cultured CD4+ T cells were pooled with unique dual indexes and sequenced on an Illumina iSeq 100. The authors' analysis ran thus. Non-productive sequences were filtered out, and CDR3s that did not start with C, did not end with F or W, or were shorter than 7 amino acids were discarded. Antigen-specific clonotypes were identified with the MANAFEST web application by comparing peptide-stimulated wells with reference and other culture wells. For a clone to be called positive, the clone needed an FDR below 0.05, an odds ratio above 5, and a productive frequency above 0.1% in at least two of three replicate wells. A clonotype counted as cross-reactive if it showed significant expansion both in the SARS-CoV-2 spike wells and in at least one common cold coronavirus spike condition. Using R version 3.6.1, CDR3 homology was evaluated through Levenshtein distances (stringdist) along with unrooted phylogenetic trees (ape). TCRdb reprocessed the public reads (quality trimming at Q25 with fastp, clone calling with MiXCR) and kept in-frame beta chains. Rows with one shared CDR3 protein collapse into an entry with the most common genes and DNA. The V and J calls follow TCRdb's processing rather than the paper's. This sample has 7,500 to 9,500 distinct CDR3 sequences in its table, and 21% of those were observed once. The leading ten clones occupy roughly a tenth of the sample.

The receptor comes from a human donor who had recovered from COVID-19. The sample in question was CD4+ T cells from blood, cultured in vitro, obtained after SARS-CoV-2 vaccination.

CDR3 region: CASSPGPGGGDTQYF. The DNA is as follows: TGTGCCAGCAGCCCAGGGCCCGGAGGGGGAGATACGCAGTATTTT. The sequence is built from TRBV6-1 and TRBJ2-3; the D call is tentative, TRBD1 or TRBD2, as each matches 6 bases. CDR1 and CDR2, looked up from the germline V gene, are MNHNS and SASEGT. V and J lose 6 bases and 5 bases, and a span of 18 bases separates them. The CDR3, cysteine through phenylalanine, is 15 amino acids long. This entry keeps only the CDR3 DNA: 45 bases, framed from base 1.